These 14 T cell receptor beta chains were sequenced from one sample in a study of shared clonotypes between healthy human individuals. Terminally differentiated effector memory CD45RA+ cells were excluded from the naive CD8 cells, which were CD45RO-negative and positively selected for CCR7. Clones were read by immunoSEQ multiplex PCR, and TCRdb kept only the in-frame ones, dropping some. Among millions of clones, just under 95% were seen once, and the ten largest hold roughly 1%. Sequenced material: naive CD8+ T cells sorted from blood. The receptors originated from a man between 18 and 29 years old in good health.

The rearrangement uses TRBV7-8 and TRBJ2-7; 7 positions match TRBD1. J gave up 2 bases and V 0 bases, and 1 base lay outside the gene matches. The CDR3 extends over 14 amino acids. Germline-derived CDR1 and CDR2 are SGHVS and FQNEAQ. The DNA for the CDR3 is TGTGCCAGCAGCTTAGCGGGACAGACCTACGAGCAGTACTTC. Protein: CASSLAGQTYEQYF. Supplemented by reference TRBV7-8 and TRBJ2-7, the full variable domain reads GAGVSQSPRYKVAKRGQDVALRCDPISGHVSLFWYQQALGQGPEFLTYFQNEAQLDKSGLPSDRFFAERPEGSVSTLKIQRTQQEDSAVYLCASSLAGQTYEQYFGPGTRLTVT.

This clone was seen more than once but under ten times. V usage is TRBV29-1 and J usage is TRBJ1-1; unclear D gene. The CDR3 extends over 11 amino acids. Germline V lookup: CDR1 SQVTM, CDR2 ANQGSEA. V was trimmed by 4 bases and J by 8 bases, leaving 11 bases between them. The CDR3 spells CSVAIVAEAFF. The CDR3 region has the DNA TGCAGCGTTGCGATCGTCGCCGAAGCTTTCTTT.

The CDR3 coding sequence is TGTGCCAGCGGACAGTCCACTGAAGCTTTCTTT. Amino acid sequence: CASGQSTEAFF. The chain carries TRBV6-1 and TRBJ1-1; a weak D match, TRBD1 (6 bases). Germline V gene sequence: CDR1 MNHNS, CDR2 SASEGT. The germline V and J ends were trimmed by 8 bases and 4 bases, with 8 bases remaining between them. The CDR3 is 11 residues long.

V gene TRBV5-1 combines with J gene TRBJ2-7, with 9 bases fitting TRBD1. Per germline, CDR1 SGHRS and CDR2 YFSETQ. The CDR3 is 14 residues long. V shed 2 bases, J shed 4 bases, and the junction held 4 bases outside the gene matches. The CDR3 loop reads CASSFGTGIYEQYF. The CDR3 DNA is TGCGCCAGCAGCTTCGGGACAGGGATTTACGAGCAGTACTTC.

To note about this clone: This specimen includes other DNA sequences encoding the same CDR3. The gene calls are TRBV30 and TRBJ2-7; tentative D call: TRBD2 (6 bases). In germline, CDR1 is GTSNPN, CDR2 SVGIG (reference sequence). The CDR3 is 13 residues long. Between the trimmed V and J ends, which lost 2 bases and 4 bases, there was a span of 12 bases. CDR3 amino acids: CAWSFGGPYEQYF. The CDR3 nucleotides are TGTGCCTGGAGTTTTGGAGGGCCATACGAGCAGTACTTC. Full variable domain (remainder filled in from reference TRBV30 and TRBJ2-7): SQTIHQWPATLVQPVGSPLSLECTVEGTSNPNLYWYRQAAGRGLQLLFYSVGIGQISSEVPQNLSASRPQDRQFILSSKKLLLSDSGFYLCAWSFGGPYEQYFGPGTRLTVT.

This clone was seen a handful of times. The V and J genes are TRBV10-3 and TRBJ2-2; the match to TRBD2 covers 10 bases. Germline V gene lookup returns CDR1 ENHRY and CDR2 SYGVKD. The J segment lost 0 bases and the V segment lost 3 bases, leaving 10 bases of the junction unmatched. The CDR3 extends over 19 amino acids. In nucleotides, the CDR3 is TGTGCCATCAGTGACCCGGGACTAGCGCAACTCCCGAACACCGGGGAGCTGTTTTTT. This encodes CAISDPGLAQLPNTGELFF.

The V and J genes are TRBV7-9 and TRBJ2-1; TRBD2 aligns across 11 bases. CDR3 length equals 16 residues. V lost 5 bases, J lost 6 bases, and 9 bases stayed unmatched. The V gene's germline CDR1 is SEHNR and CDR2 FQNEAQ (reference sequence). The CDR3: CASSQSGGLAVNEQFF. The CDR3 DNA reads as TGTGCCAGCAGCCAATCGGGGGGACTAGCGGTCAATGAGCAGTTCTTC.

This clone was seen just once. The CDR3 here is CSVAAGLAGMRPYEQYF. The CDR3 DNA sequence: TGCAGCGTTGCCGCGGGACTAGCGGGGATGAGGCCCTACGAGCAGTACTTC. The chain links TRBV29-1 to TRBJ2-7, with 13 nucleotides matching TRBD2. The CDR3 is 17 amino acids. The germline V gene encodes CDR1 SQVTM and CDR2 ANQGSEA. The V segment lost 4 bases and the J segment 2 bases; nucleotides outside the gene matches: 11.

The CDR3 DNA reads as TGTGCCAGCAGTGAAAAGGGCGCGGAATATAGCAATCAGCCCCAGCATTTT. Translating it yields CASSEKGAEYSNQPQHF. The V call is TRBV6-1, the J call TRBJ1-5; no firm D call. Trimming removed 2 bases at V and 0 bases at J, with 14 bases between. Germline CDR1 is MNHNS and CDR2 is SASEGT. This CDR3 contains 17 residues.

V gene TRBV6-6 combines with J gene TRBJ2-5; 7 bases align to TRBD1. Unmatched junction bases numbered 3, after V lost 5 bases and J lost 0 bases. The CDR3 runs to 14 residues. CDR1 and CDR2 (germline): MNHNY, SVGAGI (reference sequence). In nucleotides, the CDR3 is TGTGCCAGCAGTATCGGGACAGACCAAGAGACCCAGTACTTC. This translates into CASSIGTDQETQYF.

CDR3 loop: CASSQVPWLFGQFF. The CDR3 bases are TGCGCCAGCAGCCAAGTCCCGTGGTTATTTGGGCAGTTCTTC. The V call is TRBV4-1, the J call TRBJ2-1, with D unresolved. The CDR3 extends over 14 amino acids. V dropped 1 base and J dropped 12 bases, with 16 bases sitting between them. CDR1 and CDR2 (germline): MGHRA, YSYEKL.

The J gene is TRBJ1-2, the V gene TRBV7-9, with D maybe TRBD1 (5 bases). The CDR3 has 16 residues. Germline CDR1 reads SEHNR; CDR2 reads FQNEAQ (reference sequence). V lost 5 bases to trimming and J lost 4 bases, with 20 bases between them. For the CDR3, the DNA is TGTGCCAGCAGCGGCATAGGCGGGACCGGAGGCTATGGCTACACCTTC. This translates into CASSGIGGTGGYGYTF.

J is TRBJ1-2 and V is TRBV29-1; no clear D. The CDR3 is 14 residues long. The germline V and J ends were trimmed by 4 bases and 8 bases, with 20 bases remaining between them. In germline, CDR1 is SQVTM, CDR2 ANQGSEA. CDR3 in amino acids: CSVGMSLYREGYTF. The CDR3 nucleotides are TGCAGCGTTGGAATGAGCCTATATCGGGAAGGCTACACCTTC.

With regard to this clone: Other DNA sequences in the same sample also yield this CDR3. The V call is TRBV27, the J call TRBJ1-5, with D possibly TRBD1 on 6 matching bases. V dropped 2 bases and J dropped 5 bases, with 10 bases sitting between them. From germline, CDR1 is MNHEY and CDR2 SMNVEV (reference sequence). CDR3 length: 14 amino acids. CDR3 sequence: CASSLEQGYQPQHF. The CDR3 DNA reads TGTGCCAGCAGTTTAGAACAGGGATATCAGCCCCAGCATTTT.